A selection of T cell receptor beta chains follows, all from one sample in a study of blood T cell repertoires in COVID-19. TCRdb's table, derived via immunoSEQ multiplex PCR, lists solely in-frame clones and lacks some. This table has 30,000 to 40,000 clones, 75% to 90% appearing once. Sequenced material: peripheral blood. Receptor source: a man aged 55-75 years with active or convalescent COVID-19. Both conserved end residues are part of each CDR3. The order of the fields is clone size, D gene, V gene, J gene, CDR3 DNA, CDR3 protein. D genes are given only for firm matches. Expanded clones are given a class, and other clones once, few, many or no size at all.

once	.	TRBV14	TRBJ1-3	TGTGCCAGCAGCCAATCGGAGCCCTCTGGAAACACCATATATTTT	CASSQSEPSGNTIYF
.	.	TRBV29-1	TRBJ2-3	TGCAGCGTTCTAGCGCCTAGCACAGATACGCAGTATTTT	CSVLAPSTDTQYF
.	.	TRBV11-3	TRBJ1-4	TGTGCCAGCAGCCCCGGGGGGGGCCCAACTAATGAAAAACTGTTTTTT	CASSPGGGPTNEKLFF
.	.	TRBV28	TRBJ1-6	TGTGCCAGCAGTTTATATGGAGACAGTAATTCACCCCTCCACTTT	CASSLYGDSNSPLHF
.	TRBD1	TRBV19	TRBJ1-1	TGTGCCAGTAGTATAGGGACGACAGGGGTTTCGAACACTGAAGCTTTCTTT	CASSIGTTGVSNTEAFF
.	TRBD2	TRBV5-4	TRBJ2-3	TGTGCCAGCGGCCAAATCGGCGGGGGGGCACATACGCAGTATTTT	CASGQIGGGAHTQYF
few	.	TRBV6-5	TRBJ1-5	TGTGCCCACGGGAGCAATCAGCCCCAGCATTTT	CAHGSNQPQHF
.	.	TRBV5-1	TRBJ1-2	TGCGCCAGCAGAAACGGACGGGATACTAACTATGGCTACACCTTC	CASRNGRDTNYGYTF
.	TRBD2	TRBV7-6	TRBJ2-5	TGTGCCAGCAGCCGACTAGCTCTCCAAGAGACCCAGTACTTC	CASSRLALQETQYF
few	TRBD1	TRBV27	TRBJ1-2	TGTGCCAGCAGCTTAAGACAGGGGAGGAGCTATGGCTACACCTTC	CASSLRQGRSYGYTF
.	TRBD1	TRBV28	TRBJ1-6	TGTGCCAGCAGTCCCTTGGACAGGGAAGGATCACCCCTCCACTTT	CASSPLDREGSPLHF
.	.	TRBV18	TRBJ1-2	TGTGCCAGCTCACCAGGGACATACTATGGCTACACCTTC	CASSPGTYYGYTF
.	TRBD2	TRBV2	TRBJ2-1	TGTGCCAGCAGTTGGACTAGCGGGGGATCCGAAGCAAGTGAGCAGTTCTTC	CASSWTSGGSEASEQFF
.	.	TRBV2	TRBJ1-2	TGTGCCAGCAGTCCTAGCGAGTATGGCTACACCTTC	CASSPSEYGYTF
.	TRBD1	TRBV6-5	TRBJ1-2	TGTGCCAGCAGTTACGGGACAGGGGCGTACTATGGCTACACCTTC	CASSYGTGAYYGYTF
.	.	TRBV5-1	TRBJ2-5	TGCGCCAGCAGCACCGGGGACCAAGAGACCCAGTACTTC	CASSTGDQETQYF
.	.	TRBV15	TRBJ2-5	TGTGCCACCAGCCCGCACGGAGTCCAAGAGCGGACCCAGTACTTC	CATSPHGVQERTQYF
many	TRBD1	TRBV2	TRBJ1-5	TGTGCCAGCAGTGTTCAGGGGGCGTCGCAGCCCCAGCATTTT	CASSVQGASQPQHF
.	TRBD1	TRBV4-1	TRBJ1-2	TGCGCCAGCAGCCAAGAGGACAGGGGCTATGGCTACACCTTC	CASSQEDRGYGYTF
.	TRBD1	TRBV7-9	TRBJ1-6	TGTGCCAGCAGCTTATCGACAGGGTACAATTCACCCCTCCACTTT	CASSLSTGYNSPLHF
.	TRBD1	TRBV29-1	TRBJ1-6	TGCAGCGTTTCTTTACAGGGGAGTAATTCACCCCTCCACTTT	CSVSLQGSNSPLHF
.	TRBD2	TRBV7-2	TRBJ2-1	TGTGCCAGCAGCTTAGAAGGTAGCGGGAGGGGATCCGACTACAATGAGCAGTTCTTC	CASSLEGSGRGSDYNEQFF
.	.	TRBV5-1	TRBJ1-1	TGCGCCAGCAGCTTGAACGGGGGGACTGAAGCTTTCTTT	CASSLNGGTEAFF